Listed here are 19 T cell receptor beta chains from one sample, sequenced in a study of tumor-infiltrating lymphocytes in glioblastoma multiforme. TCRB libraries came from RNA via three nested multiplex PCR rounds. TCRdb reanalysed the multiplex PCR reads using MiXCR and keeps one entry per CDR3 protein. The table shows 8,000 to 10,000 distinct CDR3 sequences, with 65% to 75% occurring only once. Material for sequencing was brain tumor tissue. The receptors here all came from a male donor with glioblastoma.

As for this clonotype: Compared with germline, one end of the junction differs, possibly owing to a read error. This chain uses TRBV14 with TRBJ2-4; D may be TRBD1 or TRBD2 (6 bases each). CDR1 and CDR2 from the germline V gene are SGHDN and FVKESK. There are 16 residues in the CDR3. The DNA for the CDR3 is TGTGCCAGCAGCCCTGCGGGACATCTAGCCAAAAACATTCAGCGCTTC. This sequence encodes CASSPAGHLAKNIQRF.

As for this clonotype: A read error may explain this, as a much larger clone is one base away. The CDR3 end shows no conserved phenylalanine or tryptophan, and so a read error is likely. The chain uses TRBV10-3 and TRBJ1-3; D ambiguous. CDR3 length equals 13 residues. CDR1 and CDR2 from the germline V gene are ENHRY and SYGVKD. The CDR3 reads CAISEDLRDTIYS. The CDR3 coding sequence is TGTGCCATCAGTGAGGATCTTCGAGACACTATATATTCT.

Within the sample, this clonotype is medium-sized. J is TRBJ1-4 and V is TRBV29-1; D gene ambiguous. V lost 7 bases to trimming and J lost 8 bases, with 17 bases between them. Germline CDR1 and CDR2: SQVTM and ANQGSEA. The CDR3 totals 13 residues. The DNA of the CDR3 is TGCAGCGCAGACACCGGAGGTCACGAAAAACTGTTTTTT. Its protein is CSADTGGHEKLFF.

In the case of this clonotype: A junction boundary mismatches the germline segment, possibly from a read error. V usage is TRBV29-1 and J usage is TRBJ2-7; 7 bases are a match to TRBD2. The CDR3 is 13 residues long. CDR1 and CDR2 (germline): SQVTM, ANQGSEA. The CDR3 loop is CRVQTSDSCKQYF. As DNA, the CDR3 is TGCCGCGTCCAAACTAGCGACTCCTGCAAGCAGTACTTC.

V gene TRBV6-2 or TRBV6-3 combines with J gene TRBJ2-7, with TRBD1 matching 8 bases. V lost 6 bases, J lost 5 bases, and 12 bases stayed unmatched. This CDR3 spans 15 amino acids. The germline CDR1 and CDR2 sequences are MNHEY and SVGEGT. In nucleotides, the CDR3 is TGTGCCAGCAGAGAGAGGACAGGGAAACGCGACGAGCAGTACTTC. It encodes CASRERTGKRDEQYF.

The rearrangement links TRBV7-9 to TRBJ2-7; a weak D match, TRBD1 (6 bases). The V gene's germline CDR1 is SEHNR and CDR2 FQNEAQ (reference sequence). This CDR3 is built from 15 residues. Trimming took off 0 bases at V and 7 bases at J, with 16 bases between the two ends. The CDR3 region is CASSLAAGAGEEQYF. Written as DNA, the CDR3 is TGTGCCAGCAGCTTAGCCGCAGGGGCCGGGGAAGAGCAGTACTTC.

For this clonotype: At one of its ends the junction is not consistent with the germline gene, which may arise from a read error. CDR3 DNA: TGTGCCAGCAGCTTAGATAGGATGAATGAGCAGTTTTTC. Its protein product is CASSLDRMNEQFF. This sequence joins TRBV11-2 and TRBJ2-1; D is undetermined. The CDR3 sequence is 13 residues long. Germline CDR1 SGHAT, CDR2 FQNNGV.

CDR3 amino acids: CASRREGRYQEARYF. CDR3 nucleotide sequence: TGTGCCAGCAGACGGGAAGGGAGGTACCAAGAGGCCCGGTACTTC. This chain joins TRBV6-5 and TRBJ2-5; tentative D call: TRBD2 (6 bases). The CDR3 sequence is 15 residues long. Trimming took off 6 bases at V and 13 bases at J, with 27 bases between the two ends. Germline V gives CDR1 MNHEY, CDR2 SVGAGI.

About this clonotype itself: One end of the junction is discordant with germline, which a read error may explain. The chain combines TRBV10-3 with TRBJ2-7; either TRBD1 or TRBD2 may supply D (5 bases each). The CDR3 has 12 residues. The germline V gene encodes CDR1 ENHRY and CDR2 SYGVKD. DNA of the CDR3: TGTGCCATCGGTGAGTCAAAGGGGAGGCAGTACTTC. It encodes CAIGESKGRQYF.

This clonotype was seen only once. One end of the junction varies from germline; a read error may be responsible. The rearrangement joins TRBV29-1 to TRBJ2-1; D is possibly TRBD1 (7 bases). CDR3 size: 14 residues. Germline CDR1 is SQVTM and CDR2 is ANQGSEA. The chain's CDR3 is CNVGGRQGGNEQFF. The DNA for the CDR3 is TGCAACGTTGGGGGACGGCAGGGGGGCAATGAGCAGTTCTTT.

V and J are TRBV11-3 and TRBJ1-5, with unresolved D. Germline CDR1 and CDR2: SGHNT and YENEEA. V lost 4 bases, J lost 6 bases, and 13 bases lay in between. The CDR3 is 14 amino acids. The CDR3, as DNA: TGTGCCAGCAGCTCAGTTTATCGCCTTCAGCCCCAGCATTTT. As protein: CASSSVYRLQPQHF. The whole variable domain, remainder taken from reference TRBV11-3 and TRBJ1-5, is EAGVVQSPRYKIIEKKQPVAFWCNPISGHNTLYWYLQNLGQGPELLIRYENEEAVDDSQLPKDRFSAERLKGVDSTLKIQPAELGDSAVYLCASSSVYRLQPQHFGDGTRLSIL.

The V gene is TRBV29-1, the J gene TRBJ2-1, with a tentative D call TRBD1 (6 bases). V was cut by 6 bases and J by 0 bases, with 24 bases left in between. CDR3 length: 18 residues. Per germline, CDR1 SQVTM and CDR2 ANQGSEA. In DNA, the CDR3 is TGCAGCGTCACCTTCCGGGACACGCGAATGGGCTCCTACAATGAGCAGTTCTTC. It specifies CSVTFRDTRMGSYNEQFF.

This clonotype appeared a single time. This chain joins TRBV24-1 and TRBJ1-2, with a tentative D call TRBD1 (5 bases). The CDR3 is 14 amino acids. V was trimmed by 4 bases and J by 6 bases, leaving 14 bases between them. Per the germline V gene, CDR1 is KGHDR and CDR2 is SFDVKD. CDR3 loop: CATSEDGHIHGYTF. CDR3 DNA: TGTGCCACCAGTGAGGACGGACACATTCATGGCTACACCTTC.

As concerns this clonotype: The CDR3 end shows no conserved phenylalanine or tryptophan, and so a read error is likely. No DNA is shown, since the ends of the CDR3 on it are uncertain; the CDR3 is the one TCRdb lists. The chain uses TRBV6-6 and TRBJ2-7; the table gives TRBD2 as D, unverified against the DNA. Germline loops: CDR1 MNHNY, CDR2 SVGAGI (reference sequence). A total of 13 residues make up the CDR3, ends included. CDR3: CAVTAGEAYEQYL.

In the case of this clonotype: No conserved phenylalanine or tryptophan is present at the end of the CDR3, so a read error is the likely explanation. This sequence joins TRBV20-1 and TRBJ2-3; TRBD2 is a possible D gene (5 bases). V dropped 5 bases and J dropped 0 bases, with 15 bases sitting between them. This CDR3 region has 15 residues. Germline CDR1 reads DFQATT; CDR2 reads SNEGSKA (reference sequence). In DNA form, the CDR3 reads TGCAGTGCTCCGCGTAGCGACGCCAGCACAGATACGCAGTATTGT. Translation gives CSAPRSDASTDTQYC.

The chain carries TRBV11-1 and TRBJ2-1, with a tentative D call TRBD2 (5 bases). CDR3 length: 11 amino acids. V was clipped by 10 bases and J by 10 bases, with 14 bases between them. CDR1 is SGHAT, CDR2 FQDESV, per germline (reference sequence). The CDR3 DNA reads as TGTGCCATCCGAGAGGGTCCGGAGCAGTTCTTC. This codes for CAIREGPEQFF.

The chain combines TRBV7-8 with TRBJ1-2; TRBD1 matches at 7 bases. The V gene end was trimmed by 6 bases and the J gene end by 7 bases; junction bases not matched to a gene: 14. Germline CDR1 SGHVS, CDR2 FQNEAQ. The CDR3 has 15 residues. Here the CDR3 reads CASSPRERGQGGYTF. The CDR3 DNA reads TGTGCCAGCAGTCCCCGGGAGAGGGGGCAGGGTGGCTACACCTTC. Full variable domain (missing parts from reference TRBV7-8 and TRBJ1-2): GAGVSQSPRYKVAKRGQDVALRCDPISGHVSLFWYQQALGQGPEFLTYFQNEAQLDKSGLPSDRFFAERPEGSVSTLKIQRTQQEDSAVYLCASSPRERGQGGYTFGSGTRLTVV.

This chain uses TRBV6-6 with TRBJ2-3; 13 nucleotides match TRBD2. Losses at the gene ends were 11 bases for V and 9 bases for J; bases not matched to a gene: 17. The germline V gene has CDR1 MNHNY and CDR2 SVGAGI (reference sequence). There are 16 residues in the CDR3. The CDR3 region is CARNGLAGAPRATQYF. CDR3 sequence (DNA): TGTGCCCGCAACGGACTAGCGGGGGCCCCCCGGGCCACGCAGTATTTT.

The CDR3 spells CAIRGSTGSYNEQFF. DNA for the CDR3: TGTGCCATCAGGGGATCGACAGGATCCTACAATGAGCAGTTCTTC. The V and J genes are TRBV10-3 and TRBJ2-1, with a possible D match to TRBD1 (6 bases). Germline V lookup: CDR1 ENHRY, CDR2 SYGVKD. The V and J ends lost 6 bases and 1 base respectively, with 13 bases between them. The CDR3 has 15 residues.